Presented here are 30 T cell receptor beta chains from one specimen sequenced in a study of glioma-infiltrating T cells. Using RNA template, CDR3s of TCR alpha and beta were amplified with iRepertoire arm-PCR. MiXCR was run by TCRdb on the multiplex PCR reads, yielding one entry per CDR3 protein. This table holds a few thousand distinct CDR3 sequences, more than 25% found once. The sequenced material came from glioma tissue, nonneoplastic brain tissue, or PBMCs (not recorded which). The origin of the receptors is a human donor with low-grade glioma or glioblastoma, undergoing nonglioma brain surgery, or in good health (not recorded which).

This clonotype qualifies as medium-sized. The gene calls are TRBV28 and TRBJ2-1; D is possibly TRBD2 (7 bases). Germline values: CDR1 MDHEN, CDR2 SYDVKM. This CDR3 is built from 17 residues. V shed 2 bases and J shed 1 base, with 15 bases lying between them. This chain's CDR3 is CASSLIGGPPSYNEQFF. The CDR3 DNA sequence: TGTGCCAGCAGTTTAATCGGGGGGCCCCCTTCCTACAATGAGCAGTTCTTC.

CDR3 region: CASRPKGQGNSYEQYF. DNA for the CDR3: TGTGCCAGCAGACCGAAAGGACAGGGAAACTCCTACGAGCAGTACTTC. The V call is TRBV9, the J call TRBJ2-7; TRBD1 agrees at 8 bases. The CDR3 length is 16 residues. Germline CDR1 reads SGDLS; CDR2 reads YYNGEE. After removal of 5 bases from V and 0 bases from J, the junction contained 10 bases not matched to a gene.

The rearrangement joins TRBV28 to TRBJ1-5; 9 nucleotides align to TRBD1. Trimming took 5 bases from V and 2 from J; bases not matched to a gene: 16. This CDR3 spans 19 amino acids. Germline assignment: CDR1 MDHEN and CDR2 SYDVKM. The CDR3 sequence is CASSPPGQGLGVGNQPQHF. The CDR3 region has the DNA TGTGCCAGCAGTCCCCCTGGACAGGGGTTGGGGGTGGGCAATCAGCCCCAGCATTTT.

By share, this clonotype counts as medium-sized. V is TRBV28 and J is TRBJ2-5; 9 positions agree with TRBD2. Looked up from germline, CDR1 is MDHEN and CDR2 is SYDVKM. J lost 5 bases, V lost 7 bases, and 11 bases had no gene match. The CDR3 runs 15 residues. Here the CDR3 reads CASTARLAGRETQYF. CDR3 in DNA: TGTGCCAGCACCGCTCGGCTAGCGGGGCGCGAGACCCAGTACTTC.

At least ten counts were recorded for this clonotype. CDR3 nucleotides: TGTGCCAGCAGCGGTTGGACAGCCGAGGGGGCTTTCTTT. Residues: CASSGWTAEGAFF. V and J are TRBV9 and TRBJ1-1; possible D gene TRBD1, 6 bases. Germline V lookup: CDR1 SGDLS, CDR2 YYNGEE. Trimming cost V 3 bases and J 11 bases, with 17 bases left between them. There are 13 residues in the CDR3.

This clonotype is medium-sized (0.01 to 0.1%) by share. V and J are TRBV4-1 and TRBJ1-2, with D possibly TRBD1 on 5 matching bases. Trimming removed 3 bases from V and 2 bases from J, with 7 bases in between. From germline, CDR1 is MGHRA and CDR2 YSYEKL. CDR3 length equals 13 residues. The CDR3 loop reads CASSQGGNYGYTF. The CDR3 bases are TGCGCCAGCAGCCAGGGGGGGAACTATGGCTACACCTTC.

Comment on this clonotype: A junction boundary mismatches the germline segment, possibly from a read error. This chain links TRBV19 with TRBJ1-2; tentative D call: TRBD1 (5 bases). The CDR3 consists of 15 residues. CDR1 and CDR2 from the germline V gene are LNHDA and SQIVND (reference sequence). The CDR3 sequence is CASSIYHSGRYGYTF. As DNA, the CDR3 is TGCGCCAGTAGTATATACCACTCAGGGAGGTATGGCTACACCTTC.

In this sample, this clonotype turned up many times. This chain uses TRBV25-1 with TRBJ2-5; D call uncertain. The CDR3 length is 14 residues. Germline CDR1 and CDR2: MGHDK and SYGVNS. V lost 3 bases and J lost 1, with 9 bases in between. CDR3 residues: CASSETLIQETQYF. CDR3 in DNA: TGTGCCAGCAGTGAGACACTCATCCAAGAGACCCAGTACTTC.

This clonotype was observed a few times. Its ends do not fully match the called genes, so a read error is possible. The V gene is TRBV29-1, the J gene TRBJ2-5; perhaps TRBD1 as D (5 bases). Germline values: CDR1 SQVTM, CDR2 ANQGSEA. This CDR3 region has 12 residues. The CDR3 nucleotides are TGCAGCGTAGAAGCAGGGAAAGAGACCCAGTACTTC. Its protein is CSVEAGKETQYF.

This clonotype is medium-sized within its sample. The rearrangement links TRBV28 to TRBJ1-5; D remains unclear. The CDR3 is made up of 16 amino acids. Germline lookup yields CDR1 MDHEN and CDR2 SYDVKM. V dropped 5 bases and J dropped 2 bases, with 16 bases sitting between them. The CDR3 loop is CASSILLREGNQPQHF. In DNA form, the CDR3 reads TGTGCCAGCAGTATATTATTGCGAGAAGGCAATCAGCCCCAGCATTTT.

This clonotype was seen at least ten times. The chain uses TRBV12-5 and TRBJ2-1, with 7 bases fitting TRBD1. J was trimmed by 4 bases and V by 6 bases; bases with no gene match: 9. Germline CDR1 and CDR2: LGHNT and FRNRAP. The CDR3 contains 15 residues. The CDR3 DNA sequence: TGTGCTAGTGGCCCTCAGGGGGTAGAATACAATGAGCAGTTCTTC. Translated, it gives CASGPQGVEYNEQFF.

This clonotype is labeled as medium-sized (0.01 to 0.1%). This chain joins TRBV24-1 and TRBJ2-5; D gene unclear. The CDR3 spans 13 residues. V lost 4 bases, J lost 0 bases, and 5 bases lay in between. From germline, CDR1 is KGHDR and CDR2 SFDVKD. CDR3 sequence (DNA): TGTGCCACCAGTGAACTAAACCAAGAGACCCAGTACTTC. Protein: CATSELNQETQYF.

In the case of this clonotype: Sequence at one end of the junction differs from germline and may be a read error. The CDR3 protein is CAWSVLGGESNQPQNF. CDR3 coding DNA: TGTGCCTGGAGTGTACTGGGGGGGGAGAGCAATCAGCCCCAGAATTTT. This sequence joins TRBV30 and TRBJ1-5, with D possibly TRBD1 on 5 matching bases. The CDR3 consists of 16 residues. Germline CDR1 is GTSNPN and CDR2 is SVGIG (reference sequence).

The chain combines TRBV12-3 or TRBV12-4 with TRBJ2-3; 10 bases line up with TRBD2. This CDR3 contains 15 residues. V shed 5 bases and J 5 bases; nucleotides not matched to a gene: 7. The CDR3 DNA reads as TGTGCCAGCAGTCTTAGCGGGGGGCGGCTAGATACGCAGTATTTT. Translated: CASSLSGGRLDTQYF.

This clonotype occurred a few times. The genes are TRBV29-1 and TRBJ1-1; D is unresolved. V gave up 4 bases and J gave up 0 bases, with 12 bases separating them. Germline V gene sequence: CDR1 SQVTM, CDR2 ANQGSEA. The CDR3 has 14 amino acids. Here the CDR3 reads CSVGSPQMNTEAFF. CDR3 coding DNA: TGCAGCGTTGGGTCACCTCAAATGAACACTGAAGCTTTCTTT. The variable domain in full, completed from reference TRBV29-1 and TRBJ1-1, reads SAVISQKPSRDICQRGTSLTIQCQVDSQVTMMFWYRQQPGQSLTLIATANQGSEATYESGFVIDKFPISRPNLTFSTLTVSNMSPEDSSIYLCSVGSPQMNTEAFFGQGTRLTVV.

This clonotype is deemed medium-sized. CDR3 nucleotides: TGCGCCAGCAGCCCGCTAGCGGGGGGGCCCGATGAGCAGTTCTTC. Protein: CASSPLAGGPDEQFF. This chain joins TRBV4-1 and TRBJ2-1; 12 bases agree with TRBD2. The CDR3 sequence is 15 residues long. J was trimmed by 8 bases and V by 4 bases; bases with no gene match: 6. Germline assignment: CDR1 MGHRA and CDR2 YSYEKL.

J is TRBJ2-1 and V is TRBV7-6; 10 positions match TRBD1. This CDR3 contains 13 residues. Germline V CDR1 and CDR2: SGHVS, FNYEAQ. Trimming at V came to 3 bases and at J to 8 bases, leaving 1 base not matched to a gene. This chain's CDR3 is CASSLGQGYEQFF. CDR3 nucleotides: TGTGCCAGCAGCTTGGGACAGGGGTATGAGCAGTTCTTC.

This clonotype has at least ten counts. This chain joins TRBV11-2 and TRBJ1-1; tentative D call: TRBD1 (5 bases). CDR1 and CDR2 from the germline V gene are SGHAT and FQNNGV. Trimming took off 1 base at V and 5 bases at J, with 14 bases between the two ends. This CDR3 has 15 residues. The CDR3 reads CASSLGQGIRTEAFF. CDR3 bases: TGTGCCAGCAGCTTAGGGCAGGGAATCCGAACTGAAGCTTTCTTT.

This clonotype was picked up many times. This rearrangement joins TRBV12-3 or TRBV12-4 to TRBJ2-3, with TRBD2 as a possible D gene (5 bases). The CDR3 covers 16 residues. Trimming stripped 5 bases from V and 2 bases from J, with 17 bases between. CDR3 in amino acids: CASSPQRSAVTDTQYF. In nucleotides, the CDR3 is TGTGCCAGCAGTCCTCAGCGGTCGGCGGTCACAGATACGCAGTATTTT.

This clonotype was detected only a few times. The chain couples TRBV29-1 to TRBJ2-1, with 7 bases that match TRBD1. Germline V gene sequence: CDR1 SQVTM, CDR2 ANQGSEA. V was clipped by 5 bases and J by 7 bases; unmatched bases: 11. CDR3 length: 14 amino acids. The DNA for the CDR3 is TGCAGCGTTACCCTCATAGGGGGCTTGAATGAGCAGTTCTTC. This codes for CSVTLIGGLNEQFF.

Details on this clonotype: A read error may explain this, as a much larger clone is one base away. This CDR3 is CASSLVGQGMVGAYNEEFF. The CDR3 DNA sequence: TGTGCCAGCAGCTTGGTAGGACAGGGAATGGTGGGGGCCTACAATGAGGAGTTCTTC. J is TRBJ2-1 and V is TRBV5-5, with 8 bases matching TRBD1. CDR3 length: 19 residues. From germline, CDR1 is SGHKS and CDR2 YYEKEE (reference sequence).

V and J are TRBV27 and TRBJ2-7; TRBD1 matches at 7 bases. Losses at the gene ends were 6 bases for V and 12 bases for J; bases not matched to a gene: 17. Germline lookup yields CDR1 MNHEY and CDR2 SMNVEV (reference sequence). CDR3 length equals 14 residues. The CDR3 protein is CASRQDRRTTPLYF. The CDR3 region has the DNA TGTGCCAGCAGACAGGACAGGAGAACTACGCCGCTGTACTTC.

This chain links TRBV7-8 with TRBJ1-1, with D unresolved. V was clipped by 5 bases and J by 4 bases, with 26 bases between them. This CDR3 contains 18 residues. In germline, CDR1 is SGHVS, CDR2 FQNEAQ. The CDR3 loop is CASSPRTFGLKMSTEAFF. CDR3 bases: TGTGCCAGCAGCCCCCGGACTTTCGGGCTAAAAATGAGCACTGAAGCTTTCTTT.

This clonotype was seen ten or more times. The chain joins TRBV19 to TRBJ2-5; D ambiguous. V dropped 5 bases and J dropped 5 bases, with 15 bases sitting between them. This CDR3 spans 14 amino acids. Germline assignment: CDR1 LNHDA and CDR2 SQIVND (reference sequence). The CDR3 bases are TGTGCCAGTAGTCCTCTTTCCGTGGGGGAGACCCAGTACTTC. Residues: CASSPLSVGETQYF.

By its share, this clonotype is medium-sized. The V call is TRBV20-1, the J call TRBJ1-2; 8 bases align to TRBD1. Germline V gene data show CDR1 as DFQATT and CDR2 as SNEGSKA (reference sequence). This CDR3 contains 16 residues. The V and J ends lost 1 base and 1 base, in that order; junction bases with no gene match: 8. The CDR3 here is CSARGQGARDNYGYTF. The CDR3 region has the DNA TGCAGTGCTAGAGGCCAGGGGGCTCGGGATAACTATGGCTACACCTTC.

Relative to its sample, this clonotype is medium-sized (0.01 to 0.1%). The V call is TRBV28, the J call TRBJ2-7; TRBD1 matches at 7 bases. This CDR3 is built from 14 residues. Germline assignment: CDR1 MDHEN and CDR2 SYDVKM. The junction had 6 bases not matched to a gene; V was cut back by 6 bases and J by 1 base. CDR3 in DNA: TGTGCCAGCAGGATGACAGGGTTTTCCTACGAGCAGTACTTC. This encodes CASRMTGFSYEQYF.

This clonotype has at least ten counts. Mismatch with germline at one junction end may stem from a read error. CDR3 sequence (DNA): TGTGCCAGCAGCCACAGCCGTGACTTCAACACCGGGGAGCTGCTTTTT. Its protein product is CASSHSRDFNTGELLF. The chain links TRBV14 to TRBJ2-2, with D tentatively TRBD2 (5 bases). The CDR3 covers 16 residues. Looked up from germline, CDR1 is SGHDN and CDR2 is FVKESK.

This clonotype was detected once. The genes are TRBV20-1 and TRBJ2-7; a possible D gene is TRBD2 (6 bases). Trimming took off 7 bases at V and 2 bases at J, with 12 bases between the two ends. From germline, CDR1 is DFQATT and CDR2 SNEGSKA (reference sequence). The CDR3 extends over 12 amino acids. The CDR3 region has the DNA TGCAGTGTCGGGAGCGGTCCCTACGAGCAGTACTTC. Translation: CSVGSGPYEQYF.

This clonotype is deemed medium-sized. The gene calls are TRBV20-1 and TRBJ1-2, with D possibly matching TRBD1 (5 bases). This CDR3 comprises 14 residues. Germline values: CDR1 DFQATT, CDR2 SNEGSKA (reference sequence). Trimming took off 7 bases at V and 8 bases at J, with 23 bases between the two ends. In DNA form, the CDR3 reads TGCAGTGGTATAACACCCGGGACGGAGGGCGGCTACACCTTC. It specifies CSGITPGTEGGYTF.

This chain links TRBV4-1 with TRBJ2-1; 7 positions match TRBD2. Germline values: CDR1 MGHRA, CDR2 YSYEKL. The CDR3 has 15 residues. CDR3 nucleotides: TGCGGCAGTAGCCCGCTAGCGGTGGGGCCCGATGAGCAGTTCTTC. Amino acid sequence: CGSSPLAVGPDEQFF.